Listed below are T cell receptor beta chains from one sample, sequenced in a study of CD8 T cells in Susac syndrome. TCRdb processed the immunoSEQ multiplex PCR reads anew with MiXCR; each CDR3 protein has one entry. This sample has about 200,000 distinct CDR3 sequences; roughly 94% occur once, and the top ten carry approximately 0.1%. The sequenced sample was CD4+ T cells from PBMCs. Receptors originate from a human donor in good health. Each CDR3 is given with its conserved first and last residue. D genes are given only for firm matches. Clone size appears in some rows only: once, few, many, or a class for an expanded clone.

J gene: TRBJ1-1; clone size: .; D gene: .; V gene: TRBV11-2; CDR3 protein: CASSFSSGLNTEAFF; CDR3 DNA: TGTGCCAGCAGCTTTAGTAGTGGGCTGAACACTGAAGCTTTCTTT
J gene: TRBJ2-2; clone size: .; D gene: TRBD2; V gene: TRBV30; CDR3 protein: CAWTNLAGVATGELFF; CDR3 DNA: TGTGCCTGGACGAATCTAGCGGGAGTGGCCACCGGGGAGCTGTTTTTT
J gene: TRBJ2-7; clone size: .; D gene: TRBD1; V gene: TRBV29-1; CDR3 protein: CSVAWTGNYEQYF; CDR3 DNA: TGCAGCGTTGCATGGACAGGGAACTACGAGCAGTACTTC
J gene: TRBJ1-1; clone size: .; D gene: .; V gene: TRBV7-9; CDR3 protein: CASSLDWAEAFF; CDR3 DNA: TGTGCCAGCAGCTTAGATTGGGCTGAAGCTTTCTTT
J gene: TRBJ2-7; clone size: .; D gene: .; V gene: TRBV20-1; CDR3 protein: CSAREPQDSRQYF; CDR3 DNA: TGCAGTGCTAGAGAACCCCAGGACAGCCGCCAGTACTTC
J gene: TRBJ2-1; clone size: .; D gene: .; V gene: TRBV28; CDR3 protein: CASSPGDFYNEQFF; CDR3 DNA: TGTGCCAGCAGTCCCGGGGACTTTTACAATGAGCAGTTCTTC
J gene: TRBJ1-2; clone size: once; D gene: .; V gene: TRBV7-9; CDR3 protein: CASSLVVNYGYTF; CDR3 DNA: TGTGCCAGCAGCTTAGTTGTCAACTATGGCTACACCTTC
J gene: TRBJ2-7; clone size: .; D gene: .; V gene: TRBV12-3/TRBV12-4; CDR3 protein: CASSFVYEQYF; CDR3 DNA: TGTGCCAGCAGTTTCGTCTACGAGCAGTACTTC
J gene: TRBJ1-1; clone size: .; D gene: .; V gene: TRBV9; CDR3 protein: CASSVDWATEAFF; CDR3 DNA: TGTGCCAGCAGCGTAGACTGGGCCACTGAAGCTTTCTTT
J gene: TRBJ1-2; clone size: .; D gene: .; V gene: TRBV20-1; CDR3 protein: CSALIQGQYGYTF; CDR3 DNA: TGCAGTGCTTTGATACAGGGACAATATGGCTACACCTTC
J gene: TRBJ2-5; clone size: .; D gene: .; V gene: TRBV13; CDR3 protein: CASSFGGMETQYF; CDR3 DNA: TGTGCCAGCAGCTTCGGGGGAATGGAGACCCAGTACTTC
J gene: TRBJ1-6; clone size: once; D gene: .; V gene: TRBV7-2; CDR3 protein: CASSPSNSPLHF; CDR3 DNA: TGTGCCAGCAGCCCTTCTAATTCACCCCTCCACTTT
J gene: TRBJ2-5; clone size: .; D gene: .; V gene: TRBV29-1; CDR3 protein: CSVPKEVGETQYF; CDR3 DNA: TGCAGCGTCCCCAAGGAGGTAGGAGAGACCCAGTACTTC
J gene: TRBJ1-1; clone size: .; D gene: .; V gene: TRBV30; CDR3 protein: CAWIGVSNTEAFF; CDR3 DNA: TGTGCCTGGATAGGCGTTTCGAACACTGAAGCTTTCTTT
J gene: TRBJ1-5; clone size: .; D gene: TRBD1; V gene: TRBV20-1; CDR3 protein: CSARGGDRSQAQHF; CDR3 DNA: TGCAGTGCTAGAGGCGGGGACAGATCTCAGGCCCAGCATTTT
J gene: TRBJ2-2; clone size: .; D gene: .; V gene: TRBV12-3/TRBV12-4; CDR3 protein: CASNRAYTGELFF; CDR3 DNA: TGTGCCTCCAACAGGGCTTACACCGGGGAGCTGTTTTTT
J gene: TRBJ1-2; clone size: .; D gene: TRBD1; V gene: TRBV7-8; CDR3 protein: CASSQATGVNYGYTF; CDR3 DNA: TGTGCCAGCAGCCAAGCTACAGGGGTAAACTATGGCTACACCTTC
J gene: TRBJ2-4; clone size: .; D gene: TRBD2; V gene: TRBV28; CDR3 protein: CASSTPGGIQYF; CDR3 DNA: TGTGCCAGCAGTACCCCGGGGGGCATTCAGTACTTC
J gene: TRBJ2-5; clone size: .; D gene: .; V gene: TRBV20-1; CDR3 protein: CSAGRAAGETQYF; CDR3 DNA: TGCAGTGCTGGTCGGGCGGCGGGGGAGACCCAGTACTTC
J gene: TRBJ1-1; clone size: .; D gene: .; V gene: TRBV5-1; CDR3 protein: CASSLTGDITFF; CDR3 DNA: TGCGCCAGCAGCTTAACGGGGGACATAACTTTCTTT